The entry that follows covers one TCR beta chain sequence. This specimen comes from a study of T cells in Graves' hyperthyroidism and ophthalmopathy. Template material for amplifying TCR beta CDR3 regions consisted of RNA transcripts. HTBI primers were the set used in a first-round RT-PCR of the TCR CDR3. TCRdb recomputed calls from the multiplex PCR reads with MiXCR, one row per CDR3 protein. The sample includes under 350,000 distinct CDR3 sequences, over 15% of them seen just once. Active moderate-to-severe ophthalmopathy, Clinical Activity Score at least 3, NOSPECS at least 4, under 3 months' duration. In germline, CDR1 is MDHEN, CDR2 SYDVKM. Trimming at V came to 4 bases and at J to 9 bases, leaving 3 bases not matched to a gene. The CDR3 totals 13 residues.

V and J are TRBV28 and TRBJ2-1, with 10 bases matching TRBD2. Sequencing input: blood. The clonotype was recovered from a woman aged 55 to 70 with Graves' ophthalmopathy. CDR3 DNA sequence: TGTGCCAGCAGTTCCCGACTAGCGGGTGAGCAGTTCTTC. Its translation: CASSSRLAGEQFF.